The present T cell receptor (beta chain) was sequenced within a study of early T cells in non-severe SARS-CoV-2 infection. In this sample, this clonotype turned up many times. Trimming at V came to 7 bases and at J to 7 bases, leaving 7 bases not matched to a gene. CDR1 is SGHDN and CDR2 is FVKESK in the germline V gene. The CDR3 totals 14 residues. TCRdb reanalysed the 5' RACE reads using MiXCR and keeps one entry per CDR3 protein. The sample carries some 60,000 distinct CDR3 sequences, over 10% recorded once. The source is an adult who was a healthcare worker with PCR-confirmed SARS-CoV-2 infection or an uninfected control (not recorded which). The sample consisted of whole blood. The chain has TRBV14 and TRBJ2-1; 10 bases are a match to TRBD2. Here the CDR3 reads CASTERGGRNEQFF. CDR3 nucleotide sequence: TGTGCCAGCACCGAGCGGGGGGGCCGGAATGAGCAGTTCTTC. Combining the CDR3 with reference TRBV14 and TRBJ2-1 gives the whole variable domain EAGVTQFPSHSVIEKGQTVTLRCDPISGHDNLYWYRRVMGKEIKFLLHFVKESKQDESGMPNNRFLAERTGGTYSTLKVQPAELEDSGVYFCASTERGGRNEQFFGPGTRLTVL.